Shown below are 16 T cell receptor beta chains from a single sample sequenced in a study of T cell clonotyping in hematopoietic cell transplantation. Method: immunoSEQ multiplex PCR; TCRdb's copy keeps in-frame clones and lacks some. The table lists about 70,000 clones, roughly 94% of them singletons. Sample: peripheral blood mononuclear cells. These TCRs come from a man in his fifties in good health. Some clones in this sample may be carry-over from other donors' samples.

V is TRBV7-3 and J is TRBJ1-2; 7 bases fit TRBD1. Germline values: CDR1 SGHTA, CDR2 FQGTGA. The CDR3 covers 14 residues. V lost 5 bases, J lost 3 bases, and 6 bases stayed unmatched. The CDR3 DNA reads TGTGCCAGCAGCAAAGACAGGGCGCACTATGGCTACACCTTC. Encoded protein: CASSKDRAHYGYTF.

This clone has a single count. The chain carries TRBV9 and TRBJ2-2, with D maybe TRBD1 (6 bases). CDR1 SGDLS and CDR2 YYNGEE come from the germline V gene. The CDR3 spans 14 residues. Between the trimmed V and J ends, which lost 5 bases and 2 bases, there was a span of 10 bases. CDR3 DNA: TGTGCCAGCAGGCAGGGGTCAAACACCGGGGAGCTGTTTTTT. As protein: CASRQGSNTGELFF. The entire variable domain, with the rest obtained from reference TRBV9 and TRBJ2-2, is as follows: DSGVTQTPKHLITATGQRVTLRCSPRSGDLSVYWYQQSLDQGLQFLIQYYNGEERAKGNILERFSAQQFPDLHSELNLSSLELGDSALYFCASRQGSNTGELFFGEGSRLTVL.

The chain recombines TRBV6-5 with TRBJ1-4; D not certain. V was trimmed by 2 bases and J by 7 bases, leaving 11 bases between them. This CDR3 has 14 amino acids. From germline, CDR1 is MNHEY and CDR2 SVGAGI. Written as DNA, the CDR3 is TGTGCCAGCAGTTACAAGTTATTGGGTGAAAAACTGTTTTTT. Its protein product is CASSYKLLGEKLFF.

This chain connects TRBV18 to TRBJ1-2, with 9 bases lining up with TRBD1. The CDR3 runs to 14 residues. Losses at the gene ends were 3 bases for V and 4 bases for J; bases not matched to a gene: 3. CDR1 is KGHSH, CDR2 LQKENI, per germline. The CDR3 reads CASSPGQGFYGYTF. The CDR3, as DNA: TGTGCCAGCTCACCCGGACAGGGGTTCTATGGCTACACCTTC. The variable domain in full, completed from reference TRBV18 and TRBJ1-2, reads NAGVMQNPRHLVRRRGQEARLRCSPMKGHSHVYWYRQLPEEGLKFMVYLQKENIIDESGMPKERFSAEFPKEGPSILRIQQVVRGDSAAYFCASSPGQGFYGYTFGSGTRLTVV.

The CDR3 loop reads CASSLDGVLAGGRTDTQYF. The CDR3 DNA sequence: TGTGCCAGCAGCTTAGACGGGGTACTAGCGGGAGGGCGAACAGATACGCAGTATTTT. The chain is built from TRBV11-2 and TRBJ2-3; 13 bases align to TRBD2. The CDR3 covers 19 residues. Per germline, CDR1 SGHAT and CDR2 FQNNGV. Unmatched junction bases numbered 9, after V lost 0 bases and J lost 3 bases.

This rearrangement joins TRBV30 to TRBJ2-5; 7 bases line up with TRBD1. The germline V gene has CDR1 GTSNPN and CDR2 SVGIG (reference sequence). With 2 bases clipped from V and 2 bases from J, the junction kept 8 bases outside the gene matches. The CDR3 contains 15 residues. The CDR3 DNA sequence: TGTGCCTGGAGTCTAGGGACAGTCCCACAAGAGACCCAGTACTTC. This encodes CAWSLGTVPQETQYF.

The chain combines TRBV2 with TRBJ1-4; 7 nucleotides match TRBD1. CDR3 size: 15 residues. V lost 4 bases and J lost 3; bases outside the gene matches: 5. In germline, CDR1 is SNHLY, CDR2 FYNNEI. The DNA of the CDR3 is TGTGCCAGCAGTGGCCAGACAGGGTCTAATGAAAAACTGTTTTTT. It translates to CASSGQTGSNEKLFF.

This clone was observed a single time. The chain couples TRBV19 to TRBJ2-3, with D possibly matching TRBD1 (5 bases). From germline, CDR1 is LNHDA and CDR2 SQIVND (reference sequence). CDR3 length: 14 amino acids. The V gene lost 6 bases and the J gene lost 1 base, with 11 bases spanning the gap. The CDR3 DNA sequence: TGTGCCAGTAGCCAGGCCAGGGGCACAGATACGCAGTATTTT. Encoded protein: CASSQARGTDTQYF.

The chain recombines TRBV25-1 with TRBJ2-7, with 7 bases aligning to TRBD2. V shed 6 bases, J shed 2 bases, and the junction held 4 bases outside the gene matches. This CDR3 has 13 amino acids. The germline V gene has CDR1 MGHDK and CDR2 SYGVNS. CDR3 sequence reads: CASSGGTPYEQYF. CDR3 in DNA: TGTGCCAGCAGCGGGGGGACTCCCTACGAGCAGTACTTC.

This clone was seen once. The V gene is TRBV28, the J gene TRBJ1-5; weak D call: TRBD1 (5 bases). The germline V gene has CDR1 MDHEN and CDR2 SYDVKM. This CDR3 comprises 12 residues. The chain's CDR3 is CVAGYSNQPQHF. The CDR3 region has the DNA TGTGTGGCAGGGTATAGCAATCAGCCCCAGCATTTT.

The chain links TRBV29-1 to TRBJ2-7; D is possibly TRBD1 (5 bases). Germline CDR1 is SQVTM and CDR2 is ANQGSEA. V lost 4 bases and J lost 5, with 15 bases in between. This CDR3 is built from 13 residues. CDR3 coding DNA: TGCAGCGTTGGAACAGGCTCCCGAAACGAGCAGTACTTC. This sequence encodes CSVGTGSRNEQYF.

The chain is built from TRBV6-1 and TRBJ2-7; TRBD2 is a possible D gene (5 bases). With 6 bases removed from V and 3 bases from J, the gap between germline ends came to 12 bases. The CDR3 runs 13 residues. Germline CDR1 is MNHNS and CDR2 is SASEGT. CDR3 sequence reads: CASRMDSNYEQYF. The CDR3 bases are TGTGCCAGCAGGATGGACTCGAACTACGAGCAGTACTTC.

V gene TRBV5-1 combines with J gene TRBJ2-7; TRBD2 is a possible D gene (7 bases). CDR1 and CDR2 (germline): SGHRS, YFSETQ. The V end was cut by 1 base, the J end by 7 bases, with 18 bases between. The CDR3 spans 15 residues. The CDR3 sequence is CASSLQGRDLSEQYF. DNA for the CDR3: TGCGCCAGCAGCTTGCAGGGGAGGGATCTATCGGAGCAGTACTTC.

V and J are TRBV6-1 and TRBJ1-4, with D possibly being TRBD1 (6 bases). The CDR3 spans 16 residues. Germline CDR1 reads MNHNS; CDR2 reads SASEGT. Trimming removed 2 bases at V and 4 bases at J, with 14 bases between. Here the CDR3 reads CASSERNRASNEKLFF. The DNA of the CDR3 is TGTGCCAGCAGTGAAAGAAACAGGGCAAGTAATGAAAAACTGTTTTTT.

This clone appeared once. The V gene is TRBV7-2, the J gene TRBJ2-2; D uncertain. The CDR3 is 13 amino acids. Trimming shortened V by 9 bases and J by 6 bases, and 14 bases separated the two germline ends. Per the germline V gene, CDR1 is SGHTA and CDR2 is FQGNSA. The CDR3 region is CASSYVHAGELFF. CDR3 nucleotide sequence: TGTGCCAGTAGTTATGTACACGCCGGGGAGCTGTTTTTT. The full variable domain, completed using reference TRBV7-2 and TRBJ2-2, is GAGVSQSPSNKVTEKGKDVELRCDPISGHTALYWYRQSLGQGLEFLIYFQGNSAPDKSGLPSDRFSAERTGGSVSTLTIQRTQQEDSAVYLCASSYVHAGELFFGEGSRLTVL.

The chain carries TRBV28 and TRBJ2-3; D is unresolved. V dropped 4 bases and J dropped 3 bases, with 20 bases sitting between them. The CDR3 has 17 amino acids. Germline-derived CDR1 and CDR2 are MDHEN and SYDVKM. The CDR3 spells CASSSLSGSGPTDTQYF. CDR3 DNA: TGTGCCAGCAGTTCGTTGTCTGGGTCGGGTCCGACAGATACGCAGTATTTT. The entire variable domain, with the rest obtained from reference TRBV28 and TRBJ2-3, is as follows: DVKVTQSSRYLVKRTGEKVFLECVQDMDHENMFWYRQDPGLGLRLIYFSYDVKMKEKGDIPEGYSVSREKKERFSLILESASTNQTSMYLCASSSLSGSGPTDTQYFGPGTRLTVL.